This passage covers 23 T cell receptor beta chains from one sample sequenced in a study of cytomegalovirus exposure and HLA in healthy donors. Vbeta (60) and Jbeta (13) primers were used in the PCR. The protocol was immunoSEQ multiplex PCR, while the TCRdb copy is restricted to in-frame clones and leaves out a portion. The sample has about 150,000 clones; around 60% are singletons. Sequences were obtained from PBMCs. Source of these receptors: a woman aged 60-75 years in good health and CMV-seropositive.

In DNA, the CDR3 is TGTGCCAGCAGTGAAGTGGCGGGACCTTACGAGCAGTACTTC. This codes for CASSEVAGPYEQYF. The chain joins TRBV6-1 to TRBJ2-7; D possibly corresponds to TRBD2 (6 bases). Deletions cut 1 base from V and 4 bases from J, with 11 bases between. Germline V lookup: CDR1 MNHNS, CDR2 SASEGT. This CDR3 region has 14 residues.

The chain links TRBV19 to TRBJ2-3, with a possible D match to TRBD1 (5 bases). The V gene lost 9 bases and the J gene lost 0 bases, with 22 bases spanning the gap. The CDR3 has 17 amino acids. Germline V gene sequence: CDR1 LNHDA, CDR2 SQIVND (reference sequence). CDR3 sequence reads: CASTQYITGLSTDTQYF. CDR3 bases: TGTGCCAGCACCCAATACATCACAGGATTGAGCACAGATACGCAGTATTTT.

CDR3 bases: TGTGCCAGCAGTTTATCTAGCGGGGTCGTAGAGACCCAGTACTTC. It is translated as CASSLSSGVVETQYF. This rearrangement joins TRBV28 to TRBJ2-5; 9 nucleotides agree with TRBD2. V shed 1 base, J shed 4 bases, and the junction held 4 bases outside the gene matches. Germline V gives CDR1 MDHEN, CDR2 SYDVKM. The CDR3 spans 15 residues.

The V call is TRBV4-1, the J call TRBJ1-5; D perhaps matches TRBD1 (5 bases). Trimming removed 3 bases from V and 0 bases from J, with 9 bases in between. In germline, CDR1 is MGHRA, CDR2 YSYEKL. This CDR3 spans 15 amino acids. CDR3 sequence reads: CASSQGGLSNQPQHF. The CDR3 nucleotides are TGCGCCAGCAGCCAGGGGGGACTTAGCAATCAGCCCCAGCATTTT.

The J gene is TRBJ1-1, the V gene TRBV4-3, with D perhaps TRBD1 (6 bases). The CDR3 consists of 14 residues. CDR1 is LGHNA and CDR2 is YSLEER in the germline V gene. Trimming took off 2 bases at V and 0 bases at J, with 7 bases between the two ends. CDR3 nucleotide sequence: TGCGCCAGCAGCCAAACAGGGTTGAACACTGAAGCTTTCTTT. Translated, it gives CASSQTGLNTEAFF.

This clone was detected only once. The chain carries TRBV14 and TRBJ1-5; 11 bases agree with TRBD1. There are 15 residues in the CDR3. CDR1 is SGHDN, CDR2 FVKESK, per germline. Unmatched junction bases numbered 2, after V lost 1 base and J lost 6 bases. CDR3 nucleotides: TGTGCCAGCAGCCAAGGGGGACAGGGGGTTCAGCCCCAGCATTTT. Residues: CASSQGGQGVQPQHF. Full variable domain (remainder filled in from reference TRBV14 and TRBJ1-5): EAGVTQFPSHSVIEKGQTVTLRCDPISGHDNLYWYRRVMGKEIKFLLHFVKESKQDESGMPNNRFLAERTGGTYSTLKVQPAELEDSGVYFCASSQGGQGVQPQHFGDGTRLSIL.

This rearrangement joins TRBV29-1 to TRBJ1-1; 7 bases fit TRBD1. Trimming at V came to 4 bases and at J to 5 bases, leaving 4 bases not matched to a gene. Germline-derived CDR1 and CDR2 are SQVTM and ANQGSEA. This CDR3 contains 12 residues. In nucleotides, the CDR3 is TGCAGCGTTGCGACAGGGCTAACTGAAGCTTTCTTT. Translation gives CSVATGLTEAFF. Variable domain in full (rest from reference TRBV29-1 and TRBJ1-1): SAVISQKPSRDICQRGTSLTIQCQVDSQVTMMFWYRQQPGQSLTLIATANQGSEATYESGFVIDKFPISRPNLTFSTLTVSNMSPEDSSIYLCSVATGLTEAFFGQGTRLTVV.

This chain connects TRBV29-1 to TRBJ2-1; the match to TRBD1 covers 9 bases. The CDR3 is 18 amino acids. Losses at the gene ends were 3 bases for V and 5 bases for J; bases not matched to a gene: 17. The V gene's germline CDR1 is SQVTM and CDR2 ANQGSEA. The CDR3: CSVDDPGTGSWLDNEQFF. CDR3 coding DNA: TGCAGCGTTGATGATCCCGGGACAGGGAGTTGGTTGGACAATGAGCAGTTCTTC.

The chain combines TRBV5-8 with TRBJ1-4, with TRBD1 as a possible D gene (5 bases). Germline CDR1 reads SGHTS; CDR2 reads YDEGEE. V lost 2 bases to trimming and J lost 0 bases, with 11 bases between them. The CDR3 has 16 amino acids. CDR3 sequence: CASSLRQFATNEKLFF. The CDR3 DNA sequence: TGTGCCAGCAGCTTAAGACAGTTTGCAACTAATGAAAAACTGTTTTTT.

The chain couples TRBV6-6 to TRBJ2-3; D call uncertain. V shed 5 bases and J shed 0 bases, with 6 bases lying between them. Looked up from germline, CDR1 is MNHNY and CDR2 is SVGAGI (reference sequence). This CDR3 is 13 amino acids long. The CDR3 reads CASSLRSTDTQYF. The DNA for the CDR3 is TGTGCCAGCAGTCTCCGTAGCACAGATACGCAGTATTTT.

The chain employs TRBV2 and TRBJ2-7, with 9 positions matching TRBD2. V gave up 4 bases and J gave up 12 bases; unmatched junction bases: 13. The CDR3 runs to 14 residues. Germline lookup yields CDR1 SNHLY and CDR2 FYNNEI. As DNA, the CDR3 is TGTGCCAGCAGTGGCCATCTAGCGGGAAGAACCCCGTACTTC. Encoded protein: CASSGHLAGRTPYF.

The CDR3 DNA reads TGTGCCAGCAGAACAGGGGGCGAGGACTGGCGACTGAGCTCCTACAATGAGCAGTTCTTC. Translated: CASRTGGEDWRLSSYNEQFF. This chain joins TRBV27 and TRBJ2-1, with 9 bases fitting TRBD1. The J segment lost 0 bases and the V segment lost 6 bases, leaving 18 bases of the junction unmatched. CDR1 is MNHEY and CDR2 is SMNVEV in the germline V gene (reference sequence). The CDR3 runs to 20 residues.

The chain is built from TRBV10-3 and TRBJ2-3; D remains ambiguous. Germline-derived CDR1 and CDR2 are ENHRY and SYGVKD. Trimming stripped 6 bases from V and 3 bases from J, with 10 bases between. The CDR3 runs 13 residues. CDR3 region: CAIRKVETDTQYF. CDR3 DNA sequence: TGTGCCATCAGGAAGGTGGAGACAGATACGCAGTATTTT.

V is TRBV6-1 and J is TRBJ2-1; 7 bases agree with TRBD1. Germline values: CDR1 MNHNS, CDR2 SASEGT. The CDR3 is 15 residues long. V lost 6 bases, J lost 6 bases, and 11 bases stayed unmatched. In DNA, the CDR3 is TGTGCCAGCAGCCAAGACAGGGCCCCTGGCAATGAGCAGTTCTTC. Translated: CASSQDRAPGNEQFF.

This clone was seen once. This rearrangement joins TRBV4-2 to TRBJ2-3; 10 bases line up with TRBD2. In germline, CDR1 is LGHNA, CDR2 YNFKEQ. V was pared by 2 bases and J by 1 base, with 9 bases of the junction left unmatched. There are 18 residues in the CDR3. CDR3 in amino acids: CASSQRLAGVQGTDTQYF. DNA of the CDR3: TGTGCCAGCAGCCAAAGGCTAGCGGGAGTCCAGGGCACAGATACGCAGTATTTT.

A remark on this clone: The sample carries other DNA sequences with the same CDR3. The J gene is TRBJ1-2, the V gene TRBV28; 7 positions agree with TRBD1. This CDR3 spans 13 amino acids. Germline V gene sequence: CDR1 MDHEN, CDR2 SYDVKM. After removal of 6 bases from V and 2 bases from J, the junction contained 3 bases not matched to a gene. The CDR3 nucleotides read TGTGCCAGCAGGCCACAGGGGAACTATGGCTACACCTTC. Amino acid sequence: CASRPQGNYGYTF.

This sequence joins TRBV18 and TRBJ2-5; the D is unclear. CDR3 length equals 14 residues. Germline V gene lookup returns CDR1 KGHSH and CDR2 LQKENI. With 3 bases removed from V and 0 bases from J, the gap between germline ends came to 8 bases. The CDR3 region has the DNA TGTGCCAGCTCACCCCACGCGGACCAAGAGACCCAGTACTTC. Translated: CASSPHADQETQYF. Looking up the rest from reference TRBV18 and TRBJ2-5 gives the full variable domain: NAGVMQNPRHLVRRRGQEARLRCSPMKGHSHVYWYRQLPEEGLKFMVYLQKENIIDESGMPKERFSAEFPKEGPSILRIQQVVRGDSAAYFCASSPHADQETQYFGPGTRLLVL.

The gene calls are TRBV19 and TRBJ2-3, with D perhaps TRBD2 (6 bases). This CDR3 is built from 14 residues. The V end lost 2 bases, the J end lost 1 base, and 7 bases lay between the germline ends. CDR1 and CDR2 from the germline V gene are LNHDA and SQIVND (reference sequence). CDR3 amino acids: CASSIRERTDTQYF. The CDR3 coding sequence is TGTGCCAGTAGTATACGGGAGCGCACAGATACGCAGTATTTT.

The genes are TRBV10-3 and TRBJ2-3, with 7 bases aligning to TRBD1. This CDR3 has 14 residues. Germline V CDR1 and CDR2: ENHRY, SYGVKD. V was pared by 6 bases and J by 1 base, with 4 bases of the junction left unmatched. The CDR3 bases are TGTGCCATCAGAGACGGGACAGGCACAGATACGCAGTATTTT. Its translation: CAIRDGTGTDTQYF.

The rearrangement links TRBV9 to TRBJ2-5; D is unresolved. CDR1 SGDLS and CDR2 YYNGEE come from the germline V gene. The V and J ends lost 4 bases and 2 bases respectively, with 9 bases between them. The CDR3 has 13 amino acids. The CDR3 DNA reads TGTGCCAGCAGCTCGGAGTATCAAGAGACCCAGTACTTC. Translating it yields CASSSEYQETQYF. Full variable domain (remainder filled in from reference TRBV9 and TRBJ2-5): DSGVTQTPKHLITATGQRVTLRCSPRSGDLSVYWYQQSLDQGLQFLIQYYNGEERAKGNILERFSAQQFPDLHSELNLSSLELGDSALYFCASSSEYQETQYFGPGTRLLVL.

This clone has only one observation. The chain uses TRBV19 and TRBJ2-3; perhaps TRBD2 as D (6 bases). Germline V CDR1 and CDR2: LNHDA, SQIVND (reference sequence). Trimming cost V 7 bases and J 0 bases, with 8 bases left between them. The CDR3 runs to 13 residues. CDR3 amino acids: CASIAGSTDTQYF. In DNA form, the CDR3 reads TGTGCCAGTATTGCGGGGAGCACAGATACGCAGTATTTT. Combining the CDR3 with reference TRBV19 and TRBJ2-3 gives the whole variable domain DGGITQSPKYLFRKEGQNVTLSCEQNLNHDAMYWYRQDPGQGLRLIYYSQIVNDFQKGDIAEGYSVSREKKESFPLTVTSAQKNPTAFYLCASIAGSTDTQYFGPGTRLTVL.

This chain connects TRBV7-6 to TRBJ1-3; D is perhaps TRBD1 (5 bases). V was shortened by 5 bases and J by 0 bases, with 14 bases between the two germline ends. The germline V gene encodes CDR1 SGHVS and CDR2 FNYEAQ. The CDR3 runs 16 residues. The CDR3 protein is CASSPQRGPSGNTIYF. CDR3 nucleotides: TGTGCCAGCAGCCCCCAAAGGGGTCCCTCTGGAAACACCATATATTTT.

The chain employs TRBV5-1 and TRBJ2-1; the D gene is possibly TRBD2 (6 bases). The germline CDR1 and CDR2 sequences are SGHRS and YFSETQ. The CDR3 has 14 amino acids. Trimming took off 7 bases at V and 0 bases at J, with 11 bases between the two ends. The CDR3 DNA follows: TGCGCCAGCCTAAGGGACTCCTCCTACAATGAGCAGTTCTTC. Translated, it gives CASLRDSSYNEQFF.